One T cell receptor beta chain is described in this entry. Sequenced by immunoSEQ multiplex PCR; TCRdb stores in-frame clones only, minus some. The data contain around 12,000 clones, approximately 85% of them singletons. From germline, CDR1 is SEHNR and CDR2 FQNEAQ (reference sequence). Germline trimming cut 3 bases from V and 4 bases from J; bases unmatched to any gene: 4. This CDR3 comprises 15 residues. This sample was included in a study of tumor-infiltrating lymphocytes in localized non-small cell lung cancer. The source is a human donor with non-small cell lung cancer. Material for sequencing was uninvolved lung tissue not adjacent to the tumor. V and J are TRBV7-9 and TRBJ1-2, with 11 bases matching TRBD1. CDR3 DNA sequence: TGTGCCAGCAGCTTGGGGGACAGGGGGTCCTATGGCTACACCTTC. Translation: CASSLGDRGSYGYTF.